Below, 9 T cell receptor beta chains from the same sample are listed, as sequenced in a study of shared clonotypes between healthy human individuals. Sequencing was performed with immunoSEQ multiplex PCR; in TCRdb, only in-frame clones are kept and a portion is missing. This table holds 450,000 to 500,000 clones, about 84% found once. Sequences were obtained from PBMCs. All receptors come from a woman between 40 and 50 years old in good health. Some clones in this sample may be carry-over from other donors' samples.

For this clone: This sequence is one base from a far larger clone and is likely a read error. The identical CDR3 is also encoded by other nucleotide sequences in the sample. The CDR3 spells CASSLEGGQAETQYF. The CDR3 DNA follows: TGTGCCAGCAGCTTGGAAGGAGGGCAGGCGGAGACACAGTACTTC. J is TRBJ2-5 and V is TRBV5-4; tentative D call: TRBD2 (6 bases). The CDR3 totals 15 residues. The V gene's germline CDR1 is SGHNT and CDR2 YYREEE (reference sequence).

Regarding this clone: A read error likely explains this, since a far larger clone differs by one base. The chain employs TRBV6-1 and TRBJ2-4; 9 bases match TRBD1. V dropped 8 bases and J dropped 6; count of bases not matched to a gene: 5. This CDR3 is 13 amino acids long. Per germline, CDR1 MNHNS and CDR2 SASEGT. The CDR3 is CASGDRAVNIQYF. CDR3 nucleotide sequence: TGTGCCAGCGGGGACAGGGCTGTAAACATTCAGTACTTC.

The rearrangement links TRBV28 to TRBJ2-2; 8 bases align to TRBD2. Germline values: CDR1 MDHEN, CDR2 SYDVKM. V lost 3 bases, J lost 6 bases, and 6 bases stayed unmatched. CDR3 size: 15 residues. The CDR3 coding sequence is TGTGCCAGCAGTTTTGGGGGACTAGAATCCGGGGAGCTGTTTTTT. This codes for CASSFGGLESGELFF.

V is TRBV6-4 and J is TRBJ2-1; D perhaps matches TRBD2 (6 bases). V lost 2 bases, J lost 13 bases, and 12 bases lay in between. The CDR3 runs 12 residues. The germline gives CDR1 MRHNA, CDR2 SNTAGT. The CDR3 here is CASSDLAGRQFF. DNA of the CDR3: TGTGCCAGCAGTGACCTGGCGGGAAGACAGTTCTTC.

The gene calls are TRBV19 and TRBJ1-4; D uncertain. Germline values: CDR1 LNHDA, CDR2 SQIVND (reference sequence). This CDR3 is built from 13 residues. V dropped 5 bases and J dropped 7 bases, with 11 bases sitting between them. CDR3 coding DNA: TGTGCCAGTAGTGCCCGACGGGTTGAAAAACTGTTTTTT. It is translated as CASSARRVEKLFF.

This chain uses TRBV6-5 with TRBJ2-2, with D unresolved. CDR1 and CDR2 (germline): MNHEY, SVGAGI. Deletions cut 8 bases from V and 2 bases from J, with 6 bases between. CDR3 length equals 12 residues. CDR3 bases: TGTGCCAGCTACGGAAACACCGGGGAGCTGTTTTTT. Protein sequence: CASYGNTGELFF.

Of note for this clone: Distinct nucleotide sequences in the sample also encode this CDR3. The genes are TRBV7-9 and TRBJ1-4; D gene unclear. The V gene's germline CDR1 is SEHNR and CDR2 FQNEAQ (reference sequence). This CDR3 has 12 amino acids. V was pared by 2 bases and J by 3 bases, with 1 base between. CDR3 in DNA: TGTGCCAGCAGCTTATCTAATGAAAAACTGTTTTTT. Translating gives CASSLSNEKLFF.

On this clone: A much larger clone lies a single base off, so this may be a read error. The sample contains more than one DNA sequence encoding this CDR3. This rearrangement joins TRBV5-8 to TRBJ2-2; the match to TRBD2 covers 11 bases. Germline lookup yields CDR1 SGHTS and CDR2 YDEGEE. J lost 4 bases, V lost 3 bases, and 8 bases had no gene match. The CDR3 has 17 residues. The CDR3 region is CASSSLGTSGSTGELFF. For the CDR3, the DNA is TGTGCCAGCAGCTCCCTAGGGACTAGCGGTTCCACCGGGGAGCTGTTTTTT. The variable domain in full, completed from reference TRBV5-8 and TRBJ2-2, reads EAGVTQSPTHLIKTRGQQATLRCSPISGHTSVYWYQQALGLGLQFLLWYDEGEERNRGNFPPRFSGRQFPNYSSELNVNALELEDSALYLCASSSLGTSGSTGELFFGEGSRLTVL.

A remark on this clone: A far more abundant clone sits one base away, making this likely a read error. The chain has TRBV30 and TRBJ1-5; no clear D gene. Trimming left V 2 bases short and J 5 bases short, with 13 bases between. The CDR3 covers 14 residues. CDR1 is GTSNPN and CDR2 is SVGIG in the germline V gene (reference sequence). The CDR3 DNA is TGTGCCTGGAGTTACGGGGTGGGAGATCAGCCCCAGCATTTT. Amino acids: CAWSYGVGDQPQHF.